These 25 T cell receptor beta chains came from one sample sequenced in a study of beta chain features in type 1 diabetes. Expressed TCRB transcripts got sequenced, as all isolated RNA was reverse transcribed. Clones were sequenced by immunoSEQ multiplex PCR, and TCRdb holds only the in-frame ones, with some missing. Of around 160,000 clones listed, about 50% are singletons. The specimen was Tregs from blood. The receptor source for this set is a man between 18 and 29 years old in good health.

The chain combines TRBV21-1 with TRBJ2-5; the table names TRBD2, a call not compared with the DNA. TRBV21-1 has pseudogene status. The CDR3 contains 12 residues. CDR3 nucleotides: TGTGCCAGCAGCAAAGTCCGAGAGGGCCAGTACTTC. Translation: CASSKVREGQYF.

This chain joins TRBV7-3 and TRBJ2-3; 8 nucleotides line up with TRBD1. The germline gives CDR1 SGHTA, CDR2 FQGTGA. The junction had 5 bases not matched to a gene; V was cut back by 5 bases and J by 4 bases. The CDR3 contains 14 residues. The CDR3 bases are TGTGCCAGCAGCCCCAAGACAGGGGCAGATACGCAGTATTTT. Translating gives CASSPKTGADTQYF. Full variable domain (rest looked up from reference TRBV7-3 and TRBJ2-3): GAGVSQTPSNKVTEKGKYVELRCDPISGHTALYWYRQSLGQGPEFLIYFQGTGAADDSGLPNDRFFAVRPEGSVSTLKIQRTERGDSAVYLCASSPKTGADTQYFGPGTRLTVL.

The count of this clone is one. The chain employs TRBV27 and TRBJ2-7, with TRBD2 as a possible D gene (5 bases). Germline V gives CDR1 MNHEY, CDR2 SMNVEV (reference sequence). The CDR3 is made up of 12 amino acids. V was clipped by 4 bases and J by 7 bases, with 11 bases between them. CDR3 DNA sequence: TGTGCCAGCAGTTACATGACGGGGGAGCAGTACTTC. Its protein is CASSYMTGEQYF.

The V and J genes are TRBV6-6 and TRBJ2-5; 7 nucleotides line up with TRBD1. Near its end, the DNA agrees better with TRBJ2-7, so the J call may be wrong. The germline CDR1 and CDR2 sequences are MNHNY and SVGAGI (reference sequence). The CDR3 spans 13 residues. DNA for the CDR3: TGTGCCAGCAGTTACCGCAGGGGGAACGAGCAGTACTTC. This encodes CASSYRRGNEQYF.

The J gene is TRBJ2-1, the V gene TRBV29-1; 7 bases fit TRBD1. This CDR3 is built from 13 residues. CDR1 is SQVTM, CDR2 ANQGSEA, per germline. Trimming took 6 bases from V and 0 from J; bases not matched to a gene: 2. The CDR3 spells CSVGTDSYNEQFF. In DNA, the CDR3 is TGCAGCGTCGGGACAGACTCCTACAATGAGCAGTTCTTC.

J is TRBJ1-1 and V is TRBV6-5, with a possible D match to TRBD1 (5 bases). Trimming pared 7 bases from V and 2 bases from J, leaving 8 bases between. The CDR3 contains 12 residues. Germline values: CDR1 MNHEY, CDR2 SVGAGI. CDR3 nucleotides: TGTGCCAGCACAGGGATAAACACTGAAGCTTTCTTT. Translation gives CASTGINTEAFF.

DNA for the CDR3: TGTGCCAGCACTTCTACCGGAGCGGGCACAGATACGCAGTATTTT. It yields the protein CASTSTGAGTDTQYF. V is TRBV6-5 and J is TRBJ2-3; perhaps TRBD2 as D (5 bases). Germline V gene lookup returns CDR1 MNHEY and CDR2 SVGAGI. This CDR3 contains 15 residues. Trimming shortened V by 7 bases and J by 1 base, and 15 bases separated the two germline ends.

The V gene is TRBV7-3, the J gene TRBJ1-2, with TRBD1 matching over 9 bases. Trimming at V came to 2 bases and at J to 5 bases, leaving 0 bases not matched to a gene. The germline CDR1 and CDR2 sequences are SGHTA and FQGTGA. The CDR3 runs 13 residues. The CDR3 loop reads CASSLDRGYGYTF. CDR3 coding DNA: TGTGCCAGCAGCTTAGACAGGGGGTATGGCTACACCTTC.

The table lists this clone with a few counts. This rearrangement joins TRBV7-9 to TRBJ1-1; 7 nucleotides agree with TRBD1. Germline CDR1 and CDR2: SEHNR and FQNEAQ (reference sequence). The CDR3 sequence is 13 residues long. The V segment lost 4 bases and the J segment 5 bases; nucleotides outside the gene matches: 4. For the CDR3, the DNA is TGTGCCAGCAGCTCAGGGGGATGGACTGAAGCTTTCTTT. Protein sequence: CASSSGGWTEAFF.

The rearrangement joins TRBV6-5 to TRBJ2-7; D unresolved. Trimming removed 0 bases from V and 0 bases from J, with 9 bases in between. CDR1 and CDR2 from the germline V gene are MNHEY and SVGAGI. The CDR3 contains 15 residues. CDR3 sequence: CASSYSLTSSYEQYF. CDR3 DNA sequence: TGTGCCAGCAGTTACTCTCTAACTTCCTCCTACGAGCAGTACTTC.

The V gene is TRBV29-1, the J gene TRBJ1-1, with 9 bases fitting TRBD1. Germline V CDR1 and CDR2: SQVTM, ANQGSEA. Unmatched junction bases numbered 14, after V lost 6 bases and J lost 0 bases. The CDR3 consists of 17 residues. The CDR3 bases are TGCAGCGTGGGACAGGGAGGACTGGGAGGCATGAACACTGAAGCTTTCTTT. As protein: CSVGQGGLGGMNTEAFF.

This clone was seen a few times. This sequence joins TRBV7-9 and TRBJ1-2; 7 bases align to TRBD1. Germline V gene data show CDR1 as SEHNR and CDR2 as FQNEAQ (reference sequence). This CDR3 comprises 15 residues. V was clipped by 5 bases and J by 2 bases; unmatched bases: 8. In nucleotides, the CDR3 is TGTGCCAGCAGCCCTGGGACAGCAGTAAACTATGGCTACACCTTC. This codes for CASSPGTAVNYGYTF.

The rearrangement joins TRBV14 to TRBJ2-2; 7 bases align to TRBD2. This CDR3 is 15 amino acids long. Germline lookup yields CDR1 SGHDN and CDR2 FVKESK. With 0 bases clipped from V and 4 bases from J, the junction kept 2 bases outside the gene matches. This CDR3 reads CASSQDLAGTGELFF. As DNA, the CDR3 is TGTGCCAGCAGCCAAGATTTAGCGGGCACCGGGGAGCTGTTTTTT.

This clone came up a few times. The chain couples TRBV6-5 to TRBJ2-7; 7 nucleotides align to TRBD1. Germline CDR1 reads MNHEY; CDR2 reads SVGAGI. V gave up 2 bases and J gave up 4 bases; unmatched junction bases: 8. The CDR3 is 15 residues long. Here the CDR3 reads CASSYITGQLYEQYF. The CDR3 DNA follows: TGTGCCAGCAGTTACATTACGGGACAGTTATACGAGCAGTACTTC.

CDR3 region: CASRTGNLYEQYF. CDR3 bases: TGTGCCAGCAGGACCGGGAACCTATACGAGCAGTACTTC. The rearrangement links TRBV2 to TRBJ2-7, with D perhaps matching TRBD2 (5 bases). Germline CDR1 and CDR2: SNHLY and FYNNEI. The CDR3 runs to 13 residues. The V and J ends lost 6 bases and 4 bases respectively, with 13 bases between them. The full variable domain, its missing parts supplied by reference TRBV2 and TRBJ2-7, is EPEVTQTPSHQVTQMGQEVILRCVPISNHLYFYWYRQILGQKVEFLVSFYNNEISEKSEIFDDQFSVERPDGSNFTLKIRSTKLEDSAMYFCASRTGNLYEQYFGPGTRLTVT.

J is TRBJ1-5 and V is TRBV19; 8 bases map to TRBD1. CDR1 is LNHDA and CDR2 is SQIVND in the germline V gene (reference sequence). The trim removed 0 bases at V and 4 bases at J, leaving 2 bases unmatched. The CDR3 totals 15 residues. CDR3 DNA sequence: TGTGCCAGTAGTATAGAAGGACAGGGAAATCAGCCCCAGCATTTT. Protein sequence: CASSIEGQGNQPQHF.

The chain employs TRBV5-1 and TRBJ1-1; no definite D call. Germline-derived CDR1 and CDR2 are SGHRS and YFSETQ. V lost 4 bases and J 2 bases, leaving 9 bases between the germline ends. This CDR3 region has 13 residues. The CDR3 DNA follows: TGCGCCAGCAGCCCGCGGGTAAACACTGAAGCTTTCTTT. Protein product: CASSPRVNTEAFF.

The V and J genes are TRBV4-2 and TRBJ2-1; 10 bases agree with TRBD2. The CDR3 totals 16 residues. CDR1 and CDR2 (germline): LGHNA, YNFKEQ. J gave up 3 bases and V 2 bases, and 4 bases lay outside the gene matches. This chain's CDR3 is CASSQSLAGVYNEQFF. The CDR3 coding sequence is TGTGCCAGCAGCCAAAGCCTAGCGGGAGTCTACAATGAGCAGTTCTTC.

The chain carries TRBV28 and TRBJ1-2; perhaps TRBD1 as D (5 bases). CDR1 and CDR2 (germline): MDHEN, SYDVKM. V lost 1 base and J lost 1, with 10 bases in between. This CDR3 comprises 15 residues. The CDR3 DNA reads TGTGCCAGCAGTTTATTGGGGGGGATTAACTATGGCTACACCTTC. It is translated as CASSLLGGINYGYTF.

This sequence joins TRBV20-1 and TRBJ2-1; D is unresolved. The CDR3 has 11 residues. Trimming pared 2 bases from V and 3 bases from J, leaving 2 bases between. The V gene's germline CDR1 is DFQATT and CDR2 SNEGSKA (reference sequence). CDR3 nucleotides: TGCAGTGCTAGACTCTACAATGAGCAGTTCTTC. It translates to CSARLYNEQFF.

The rearrangement joins TRBV7-2 to TRBJ2-5, with 7 bases identical to TRBD1. The germline V gene encodes CDR1 SGHTA and CDR2 FQGNSA. V trimming: 4 bases; J trimming: 2 bases; junction bases outside the gene matches: 1. This CDR3 spans 13 amino acids. This CDR3 is CASSSGQQETQYF. The CDR3 bases are TGTGCCAGCAGCTCGGGACAGCAAGAGACCCAGTACTTC.

The chain joins TRBV5-1 to TRBJ2-5, with D perhaps TRBD1 (5 bases). With 4 bases removed from V and 5 bases from J, the gap between germline ends came to 18 bases. Germline V gene lookup returns CDR1 SGHRS and CDR2 YFSETQ. The CDR3 extends over 15 amino acids. The CDR3 sequence is CASSAGIQGRETQYF. In DNA form, the CDR3 reads TGCGCCAGCAGCGCAGGGATTCAAGGGCGGGAGACCCAGTACTTC.

The genes are TRBV10-3 and TRBJ2-7; the match to TRBD2 covers 10 bases. Germline CDR1 ENHRY, CDR2 SYGVKD. This CDR3 has 17 amino acids. V was pared by 6 bases and J by 3 bases, with 14 bases of the junction left unmatched. The CDR3: CAIRRPSSGRGGYEQYF. The CDR3 DNA reads as TGTGCCATCAGGAGGCCTTCTAGCGGGAGAGGGGGCTACGAGCAGTACTTC.

This clone was seen a handful of times. This chain uses TRBV29-1 with TRBJ2-7, with TRBD2 as a possible D gene (5 bases). V shed 4 bases and J shed 0 bases, with 7 bases lying between them. CDR3 length: 12 amino acids. Germline V lookup: CDR1 SQVTM, CDR2 ANQGSEA. The CDR3 region has the DNA TGCAGCGTTGGGGAGACCTCCTACGAGCAGTACTTC. This encodes CSVGETSYEQYF.

This clone was counted only a few times. The chain uses TRBV11-1 and TRBJ2-5, with 7 bases that match TRBD1. The CDR3 totals 13 residues. Germline CDR1 SGHAT, CDR2 FQDESV (reference sequence). After removal of 5 bases from V and 1 base from J, the junction contained 1 base not matched to a gene. The CDR3 bases are TGTGCCAGCAGCCGGGACAGCCAAGAGACCCAGTACTTC. Encoded protein: CASSRDSQETQYF.